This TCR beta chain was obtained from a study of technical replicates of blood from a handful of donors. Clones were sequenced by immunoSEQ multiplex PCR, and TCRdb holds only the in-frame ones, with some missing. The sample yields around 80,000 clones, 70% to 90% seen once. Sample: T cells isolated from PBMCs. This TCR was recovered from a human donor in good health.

In nucleotides, the CDR3 is TGTGCCAGCAGTCGATACAGACAGAAACAAGAGACCCAGTACTTC. Protein product: CASSRYRQKQETQYF. V usage is TRBV6-5 and J usage is TRBJ2-5, with TRBD1 as a possible D gene (5 bases). The CDR3 totals 15 residues. Per germline, CDR1 MNHEY and CDR2 SVGAGI. Trimming took off 5 bases at V and 2 bases at J, with 15 bases between the two ends.